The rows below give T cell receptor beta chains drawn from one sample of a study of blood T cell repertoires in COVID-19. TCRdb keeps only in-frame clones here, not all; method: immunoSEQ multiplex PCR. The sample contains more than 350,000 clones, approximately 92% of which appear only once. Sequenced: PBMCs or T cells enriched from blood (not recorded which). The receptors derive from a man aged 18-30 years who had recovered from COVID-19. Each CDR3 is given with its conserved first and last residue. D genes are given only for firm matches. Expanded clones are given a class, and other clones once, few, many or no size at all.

DNA: TGTGCCAGCAGTTTAAGAGGGTTGAACACTGAAGCTTTCTTT
CDR3: CASSLRGLNTEAFF
size: once
J: TRBJ1-1
D: .
V: TRBV27

DNA: TGTGCCAGCAGCTTAGGACAGGGAAACGGCTACACCTTC
CDR3: CASSLGQGNGYTF
size: once
J: TRBJ1-2
D: TRBD1
V: TRBV11-2

DNA: TGTGCCAGCAGTTTAGTCCTATTCGAGGGCTACACCTTC
CDR3: CASSLVLFEGYTF
size: once
J: TRBJ1-2
D: .
V: TRBV12-3/TRBV12-4

DNA: TGTGCCAGCAGCTTAGGGGGGACTAGCGGGATAAATGAGCAGTTCTTC
CDR3: CASSLGGTSGINEQFF
size: .
J: TRBJ2-1
D: TRBD2
V: TRBV7-9

DNA: TGCGCCAGCAGCCAACGGGACAGAGTCACAGATACGCAGTATTTT
CDR3: CASSQRDRVTDTQYF
size: .
J: TRBJ2-3
D: TRBD1
V: TRBV4-3

DNA: TGTGCCAGCAGCTTACGCAGGCTCAACTCTGGGGCCAACGTCCTGACTTTC
CDR3: CASSLRRLNSGANVLTF
size: .
J: TRBJ2-6
D: .
V: TRBV7-3

DNA: TGTGCCAGCAGATCCTTAGGGGGACGGCCCCAGCATTTT
CDR3: CASRSLGGRPQHF
size: .
J: TRBJ1-5
D: .
V: TRBV28

DNA: TGTGCCAGCAGCCCACAGGGGTCCAATTCACCCCTCCACTTT
CDR3: CASSPQGSNSPLHF
size: .
J: TRBJ1-6
D: TRBD1
V: TRBV6-6

DNA: TGTGCCAGCAAGTCAAGCGAGAGCTCCTACGAGCAGTACTTC
CDR3: CASKSSESSYEQYF
size: .
J: TRBJ2-7
D: .
V: TRBV27

DNA: TGTGCCAGCAGCTTAAACAGGGTCCACGAGCAGTACTTC
CDR3: CASSLNRVHEQYF
size: .
J: TRBJ2-7
D: .
V: TRBV7-2

DNA: TGTGCCAGCAGCGCCACGGAGTTGGGGAACACTGAAGCTTTCTTT
CDR3: CASSATELGNTEAFF
size: .
J: TRBJ1-1
D: .
V: TRBV9

DNA: TGTGCCAGCAGTAACCAGGGGGTCACCGGGGAGCTGTTTTTT
CDR3: CASSNQGVTGELFF
size: once
J: TRBJ2-2
D: TRBD1
V: TRBV25-1

DNA: TGTGCCAGCAGCCCCCCCGACAGGAACTCTGGAAACACCATATATTTT
CDR3: CASSPPDRNSGNTIYF
size: .
J: TRBJ1-3
D: .
V: TRBV7-9

DNA: TGTGCCAGCACCCCAGGGGGGCTGGCCACTGAAGCTTTCTTT
CDR3: CASTPGGLATEAFF
size: .
J: TRBJ1-1
D: TRBD1
V: TRBV6-5

DNA: TGTGCCCGCCCCCAGCAGGAAGAGACCCAGTACTTC
CDR3: CARPQQEETQYF
size: .
J: TRBJ2-5
D: .
V: TRBV19

DNA: TGTGCCAGCAGCATCGGGACAGCTAGCACAGATACGCAGTATTTT
CDR3: CASSIGTASTDTQYF
size: .
J: TRBJ2-3
D: TRBD1
V: TRBV11-3

DNA: TGTGCCAGCAGCCAAGTAGGCCCGGCGGCTCAGCCCCAGCATTTT
CDR3: CASSQVGPAAQPQHF
size: .
J: TRBJ1-5
D: .
V: TRBV4-2

DNA: TGTGCCAGCAGCCACCGCCGGGGGGCAGGTACTGAAGCTTTCTTT
CDR3: CASSHRRGAGTEAFF
size: .
J: TRBJ1-1
D: .
V: TRBV27

DNA: TGTGCCAGCAGCTCGACACAGAGGGGGGAGACCCAGTACTTC
CDR3: CASSSTQRGETQYF
size: .
J: TRBJ2-5
D: .
V: TRBV5-4

DNA: TGTGCCAGCAGTTCTTTCCAACGGAGCTCCTACAATGAGCAGTTCTTC
CDR3: CASSSFQRSSYNEQFF
size: .
J: TRBJ2-1
D: .
V: TRBV6-5

DNA: TGTGCCAGCAGTTTGGGAGGTGTGGGAAACACCATATATTTT
CDR3: CASSLGGVGNTIYF
size: .
J: TRBJ1-3
D: .
V: TRBV28

DNA: TGCGCCAGCAGCTTAACAGGGCTCACTGAAGCTTTCTTT
CDR3: CASSLTGLTEAFF
size: .
J: TRBJ1-1
D: .
V: TRBV5-1

DNA: TGTGCCAGCAGCTTATCCGGGACAGGGATAGAGACCCAGTACTTC
CDR3: CASSLSGTGIETQYF
size: .
J: TRBJ2-5
D: TRBD1
V: TRBV7-3

DNA: TGCGCCAGCGCTCAAGGGACTAGCGGGAGAATTGAGCAGTTCTTC
CDR3: CASAQGTSGRIEQFF
size: .
J: TRBJ2-1
D: TRBD2
V: TRBV23-1

DNA: TGTGCCAGCAGCTTACGAGGCCAAGATACGCAGTATTTT
CDR3: CASSLRGQDTQYF
size: .
J: TRBJ2-3
D: .
V: TRBV9

DNA: TGTGCCAGCAGTTTAGAGAGGAGGGGCCGAGACAGTCCCTCTGGGGCCAACGTCCTGACTTTC
CDR3: CASSLERRGRDSPSGANVLTF
size: .
J: TRBJ2-6
D: .
V: TRBV6-2/TRBV6-3

DNA: TGTGCCATCAGTGAGCGGGAGCCGGACGAGCAGTACTTC
CDR3: CAISEREPDEQYF
size: .
J: TRBJ2-7
D: .
V: TRBV10-3

DNA: TGTGCCAGCAGGGAGGGCTCTGGGGCCAACGTCCTGACTTTC
CDR3: CASREGSGANVLTF
size: .
J: TRBJ2-6
D: .
V: TRBV7-9

DNA: TGTGCCAGCAGCTTACTACAGGGATATAGCAATCAGCCCCAGCATTTT
CDR3: CASSLLQGYSNQPQHF
size: .
J: TRBJ1-5
D: .
V: TRBV7-8

DNA: TGTGCCAGTAATCCCAGCGACAGGGGCTACGAGCAGTACTTC
CDR3: CASNPSDRGYEQYF
size: .
J: TRBJ2-7
D: TRBD1
V: TRBV19

DNA: TGTGCCAGTAGTATAGATCGAACAGCCTACGAGCAGTACTTC
CDR3: CASSIDRTAYEQYF
size: .
J: TRBJ2-7
D: .
V: TRBV19

DNA: TGTGCCAGCAGCGCAGGAGGGAATCAGCCCCAGCATTTT
CDR3: CASSAGGNQPQHF
size: .
J: TRBJ1-5
D: .
V: TRBV11-2

DNA: TGTGCCAGCAGTGAAGCGCGAATTCTCTTCGCCCTAGCGGGAGGGAGGGAGCAAGAGACCCAGTACTTC
CDR3: CASSEARILFALAGGREQETQYF
size: .
J: TRBJ2-5
D: TRBD2
V: TRBV6-1

DNA: TGCGCCAGCAGTGGCGGACTCGCGCCGACACTTAATGAGCAGTTCTTC
CDR3: CASSGGLAPTLNEQFF
size: .
J: TRBJ2-1
D: .
V: TRBV10-1

DNA: TGTGCCAGCAGCAAAGGGACAGGGGGCAGGGGTGATACGCAGTATTTT
CDR3: CASSKGTGGRGDTQYF
size: .
J: TRBJ2-3
D: .
V: TRBV21-1

DNA: TGTGCCAGCTCTAGAGCTGGCAACACCATATATTTT
CDR3: CASSRAGNTIYF
size: .
J: TRBJ1-3
D: .
V: TRBV28

DNA: TGCGCCAGCAGCCTTATCCAGGTTTCGGGGTCTCGGCTGAACACTGAAGCTTTCTTT
CDR3: CASSLIQVSGSRLNTEAFF
size: .
J: TRBJ1-1
D: .
V: TRBV5-1

DNA: TGTGCCAGCAGCGTAGCCCCTCTAGAAGTCTCCTACAATGAGCAGTTCTTC
CDR3: CASSVAPLEVSYNEQFF
size: .
J: TRBJ2-1
D: .
V: TRBV9

DNA: TGCAGTGCTAGTTATCCTTTTGGGCGGGAGGGCTACGAGCAGTACTTC
CDR3: CSASYPFGREGYEQYF
size: .
J: TRBJ2-7
D: TRBD2
V: TRBV20-1

DNA: TGTGCCAGCAGCCGGGACAGGGGAAATCAGCCCCAGCATTTT
CDR3: CASSRDRGNQPQHF
size: .
J: TRBJ1-5
D: TRBD1
V: TRBV27